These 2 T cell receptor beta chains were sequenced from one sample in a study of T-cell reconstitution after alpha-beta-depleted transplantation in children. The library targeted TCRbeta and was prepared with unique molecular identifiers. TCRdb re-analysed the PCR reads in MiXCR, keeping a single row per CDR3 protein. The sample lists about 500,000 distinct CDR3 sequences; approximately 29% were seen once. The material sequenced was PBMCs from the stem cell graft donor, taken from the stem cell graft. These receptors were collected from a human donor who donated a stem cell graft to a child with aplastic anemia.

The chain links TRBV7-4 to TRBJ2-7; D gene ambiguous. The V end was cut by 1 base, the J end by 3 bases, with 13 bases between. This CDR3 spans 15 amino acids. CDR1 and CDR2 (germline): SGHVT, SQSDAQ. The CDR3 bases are TGTGCCAGCAGCTTAGGCCCACCACAAGACTACGAGCAGTACTTC. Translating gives CASSLGPPQDYEQYF.

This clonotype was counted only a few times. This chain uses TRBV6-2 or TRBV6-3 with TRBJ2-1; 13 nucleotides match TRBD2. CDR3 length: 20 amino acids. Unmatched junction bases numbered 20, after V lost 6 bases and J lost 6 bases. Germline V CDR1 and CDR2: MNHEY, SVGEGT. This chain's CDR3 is CASRIPRGLAGKSFGNEQFF. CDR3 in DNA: TGTGCCAGCAGGATACCTAGGGGACTAGCGGGAAAGTCCTTCGGCAATGAGCAGTTCTTC.